The 10 T cell receptor beta chains listed next were all sequenced from one sample in a study of cytomegalovirus exposure and HLA in healthy donors. The data were produced by immunoSEQ multiplex PCR, yet TCRdb's version contains in-frame clones alone and is incomplete. This table holds about 60,000 clones, around 93% found once. Sequencing input: PBMCs. The receptor set was obtained from a woman younger than 35 in good health and CMV-seropositive.

CDR3: CASIVSGVEQYF. The CDR3 DNA reads as TGTGCCAGCATCGTATCGGGGGTCGAGCAGTACTTC. The gene calls are TRBV2 and TRBJ2-7; D may be TRBD2 (6 bases). This CDR3 has 12 residues. The V gene's germline CDR1 is SNHLY and CDR2 FYNNEI. Between the trimmed V and J ends, which lost 7 bases and 6 bases, there was a span of 13 bases.

This clone was detected once. V is TRBV30 and J is TRBJ1-1; D unclear. This CDR3 has 13 amino acids. Per germline, CDR1 GTSNPN and CDR2 SVGIG (reference sequence). V lost 5 bases and J lost 4, with 14 bases in between. The CDR3 DNA reads TGTGCCTGGGCCGCCACAAGAGGCACTGAAGCTTTCTTT. This gives the protein CAWAATRGTEAFF.

The chain links TRBV7-9 to TRBJ2-7; D is unresolved. CDR3 length: 13 amino acids. Germline CDR1 and CDR2: SEHNR and FQNEAQ (reference sequence). Trimming left V 5 bases short and J 4 bases short, with 12 bases between. CDR3 in DNA: TGTGCCAGCAGCGACACGGCGCGTTACGAGCAGTACTTC. It is translated as CASSDTARYEQYF.

The chain uses TRBV28 and TRBJ2-1; D is possibly TRBD1 (5 bases). From germline, CDR1 is MDHEN and CDR2 SYDVKM. Trimming took 8 bases from V and 10 from J, leaving 18 bases between them. The CDR3 contains 13 residues. The chain's CDR3 is CASGYQGMEEQFF. The CDR3 DNA sequence: TGTGCCAGCGGATATCAGGGAATGGAGGAGCAGTTCTTC.

V and J are TRBV5-4 and TRBJ1-1; no clear D gene. Germline V gene lookup returns CDR1 SGHNT and CDR2 YYREEE (reference sequence). V was trimmed by 6 bases and J by 0 bases, leaving 18 bases between them. The CDR3 sequence is 16 residues long. DNA of the CDR3: TGTGCCAGCAACCCCTACCGGAGTACAATGAACACTGAAGCTTTCTTT. Protein: CASNPYRSTMNTEAFF.

CDR3 residues: CASSRTSGVRETQYF. CDR3 nucleotide sequence: TGTGCCAGCAGCAGGACTAGCGGGGTCCGGGAGACCCAGTACTTC. This chain connects TRBV7-3 to TRBJ2-5, with TRBD2 matching over 12 bases. This CDR3 contains 15 residues. V was clipped by 5 bases and J by 5 bases; unmatched bases: 6. In germline, CDR1 is SGHTA, CDR2 FQGTGA.

The chain employs TRBV29-1 and TRBJ2-1; 9 bases match TRBD2. Germline CDR1 and CDR2: SQVTM and ANQGSEA. The trim removed 5 bases at V and 5 bases at J, leaving 13 bases unmatched. There are 16 residues in the CDR3. The CDR3 sequence is CSVRTRIAGADNEQFF. As DNA, the CDR3 is TGCAGCGTTCGCACCCGGATAGCGGGGGCCGACAATGAGCAGTTCTTC.

CDR3: CASSYRVSYEQYF. The CDR3 DNA sequence: TGTGCCAGCAGTTACAGGGTCTCCTACGAGCAGTACTTC. This rearrangement joins TRBV27 to TRBJ2-7; possible D gene TRBD1, 6 bases. This CDR3 spans 13 amino acids. Germline values: CDR1 MNHEY, CDR2 SMNVEV (reference sequence). With 4 bases removed from V and 0 bases from J, the gap between germline ends came to 7 bases.

The V and J genes are TRBV4-1 and TRBJ1-1; D gene uncertain. From germline, CDR1 is MGHRA and CDR2 YSYEKL. CDR3 size: 16 residues. V lost 2 bases, J lost 0 bases, and 13 bases lay in between. CDR3 region: CASSQRDRALNTEAFF. The CDR3, as DNA: TGCGCCAGCAGCCAACGGGATCGGGCCCTGAACACTGAAGCTTTCTTT.

The chain carries TRBV27 and TRBJ1-2; TRBD1 might be the D (5 bases). CDR3 length equals 16 residues. Germline V CDR1 and CDR2: MNHEY, SMNVEV (reference sequence). The V and J ends lost 2 bases and 0 bases respectively, with 13 bases between them. Here the CDR3 DNA reads TGTGCCAGCAGTTTAACGGGGGTAGCGACTAACTATGGCTACACCTTC. It is translated as CASSLTGVATNYGYTF.